This entry describes one T cell receptor beta chain. Time point in this sample: pre-sensitization, week 0. Noted treatment: therapeutic diphenylcyclopropenone sensitization with weekly scalp DPC. The data originate from a study of human T cells and chemical hapten exposure. About the study: Yields of TCR per sample differed, chiefly owing to small differences in pooled library volume.

The germline V and J ends were trimmed by 7 bases and 3 bases, with 14 bases remaining between them. This CDR3 comprises 14 residues. Looked up from germline, CDR1 is MNHEY and CDR2 is SMNVEV (reference sequence). A single record per CDR3 protein comes from TCRdb applying MiXCR to the RACE reads. The data show fewer than 150,000 distinct CDR3 sequences, approximately 13% seen once. This TCR derives from a woman aged 18-30 years with alopecia areata. Some clones in this sample may be carry-over from other donors' samples. Sample: whole blood, taken in connection with sensitization to the hapten diphenylcyclopropenone (DPC). The V gene is TRBV27, the J gene TRBJ2-3, with unresolved D. The CDR3 spells CASTNNGRTDTQYF. CDR3 bases: TGTGCCAGCACTAATAATGGCAGAACAGATACGCAGTATTTT.